These T cell receptor beta chains were read from a single sample in a study of blood T cells in healthy people across ages. A single record per CDR3 protein comes from TCRdb applying MiXCR to the 5' RACE reads. The sample consists of 1.5 million to 2 million distinct CDR3 sequences, about 49% of them appearing once. The sample comprised blood. The receptors shown here come from a woman in her forties in good health. Both conserved end residues are part of each CDR3. The order of the fields is clone size, J gene, V gene, D gene, CDR3 DNA, CDR3 protein. The D gene is left open where the match is weak. Clone size is stated in some rows and not others, as once, few, many or a class when expanded.

NA TRBJ2-5 TRBV12-3/TRBV12-4 NA TGTGCCAGCAGTTTACTCCCAAAGCAGTACTTC CASSLLPKQYF
NA TRBJ1-5 TRBV6-5 NA TGTGCCAGCAGACCAGCAGGGTTTAATCAGCCCCAGCATTTT CASRPAGFNQPQHF
few TRBJ2-5 TRBV20-1 TRBD2 TGCAGTGCTACGGTAGCAGCCCCGGGGGGGACCCAGTACTTC CSATVAAPGGTQYF
few TRBJ2-5 TRBV4-2 NA TGTGCCAGCAGCCTGCGATTCAATTTCGCGAATGAGCAGTACTTC CASSLRFNFANEQYF
NA TRBJ1-2 TRBV20-1 NA TGCAGTGCCACCGGGTCCTCCTATGGCTACACCTTC CSATGSSYGYTF
few TRBJ1-5 TRBV20-1 NA TGCAGTGCTAGGCTGGGAGGGGGGGATAGCAATCAGCCCCAGCATTTT CSARLGGGDSNQPQHF
few TRBJ2-5 TRBV14 NA TGTGCCAGCAGCCAAGATACAACAGGACCCCAAGAGACCCAGTACTTC CASSQDTTGPQETQYF
few TRBJ1-5 TRBV15 NA TGTGCCACCAGCAGAGATCAAAATCAGCCCCAGCATTTT CATSRDQNQPQHF
NA TRBJ2-7 TRBV5-1 NA TGCGCCAGCAGCTTTGCCGATGGGTCCTACGAGCAGTACTTC CASSFADGSYEQYF
few TRBJ2-7 TRBV29-1 NA TGCAGCGTTGAAGACAGTCCCGGCGACGAGCAGTACTTC CSVEDSPGDEQYF
NA TRBJ1-1 TRBV27 NA TGTGCCAGCAGCTCCCCCGGGGCTCGGAGGTTCACTGAAGCTTTCTTT CASSSPGARRFTEAFF
NA TRBJ2-1 TRBV6-5 NA TGTGCCAGCAGTAGTGGACAGTCAAACAATGAGCAGTTCTTC CASSSGQSNNEQFF
NA TRBJ2-5 TRBV7-2 TRBD2 TGTGCCAGCAGCTTGACCCCTAGCGGGGGGGCCCAGACCCAGTACTTC CASSLTPSGGAQTQYF
NA TRBJ2-3 TRBV4-3 TRBD2 TGCGCCAGCAGCCAAGAGGTTCACGGGGGGGACCCCACAGATACGCAGTATTTT CASSQEVHGGDPTDTQYF
once TRBJ2-3 TRBV6-5 TRBD2 TGTGCCAGCAGGCACCCTAGCGGGGGAGGGACAGATACGCAGTATTTT CASRHPSGGGTDTQYF
few TRBJ1-2 TRBV7-2 NA TGTGCCAGCAGCTCGACAGGTCCTTCTGGCTACACCTTC CASSSTGPSGYTF
NA TRBJ1-2 TRBV5-1 NA TGCGCCAGTAAGCAGGGAACAGGGATGGTCGGCTATGGCTACACCTTC CASKQGTGMVGYGYTF
NA TRBJ2-6 TRBV6-1 TRBD1 TGTGCCAGCAGCCCCGTGGCAGGGGGCTCTGGGGCCAACGTCCTGACTTTC CASSPVAGGSGANVLTF
NA TRBJ1-1 TRBV27 TRBD1 TGCGCCAGCAGTTCTTATCTCCGGGACAGGACTCAGAACACTGAAGCTTTCTTT CASSSYLRDRTQNTEAFF
NA TRBJ2-7 TRBV2 NA TGTGCCAGCATCTACCGAACCTACGAGCAGTACTTC CASIYRTYEQYF
NA TRBJ2-1 TRBV24-1 NA TGTGCCACCAGCTGGGCCACCACAAGGGAGCAGTTCTTC CATSWATTREQFF
few TRBJ2-1 TRBV4-2 NA TGTGCCAGCAGCCAAGGGCTAGTTGGCGTTTCCGAGCAGTTCTTC CASSQGLVGVSEQFF
few TRBJ2-1 TRBV14 TRBD2 TGTGCCAGCAGCCGTCTCGGGACTAGCGGGAACAATGAGCAGTTCTTC CASSRLGTSGNNEQFF
NA TRBJ2-7 TRBV4-2 TRBD1 TGTGCCAGCAGCCCATTCGGACAGGGGGTGACCTACGAGCAGTACTTC CASSPFGQGVTYEQYF
NA TRBJ2-3 TRBV7-9 NA TGTGCTTCAGAAGGCGATGCGCAGTATTTT CASEGDAQYF
NA TRBJ2-7 TRBV10-3 TRBD1 TGTGCCATCAGTGACCGGGGACAGGCACATCCCCCGGATGAGCAGTACTTC CAISDRGQAHPPDEQYF
NA TRBJ2-7 TRBV6-2/TRBV6-3 TRBD1 TGTGCCAGCAGCAGGACCGGGACAGCAGGGGAGCAGTACTTC CASSRTGTAGEQYF
few TRBJ2-3 TRBV20-1 TRBD2 TGCAGTGCCCAAGCCCAACCGGGACTAGCGGGGGGAGGAGATACGCAGTATTTT CSAQAQPGLAGGGDTQYF
NA TRBJ2-7 TRBV28 TRBD1 TGTGCCAGCAGTCCCCCACCCTCAGGGACAGGGGTTATGAGCGAGCAGTACTTC CASSPPPSGTGVMSEQYF
NA TRBJ2-1 TRBV5-1 NA TGCGCCAGCAGCTTGGCCACTTTGTCTGATCGTCGGTACAATGAGCAGTTCTTC CASSLATLSDRRYNEQFF
NA TRBJ2-5 TRBV7-2 NA TGTGCCAGCAGCACCGATACAACAGAGACCCAGTACTTC CASSTDTTETQYF
NA TRBJ2-5 TRBV21-1 NA TGTGCCAGCAGCAAAGCTCAGCAAGAGACCCAGTACTTC CASSKAQQETQYF
NA TRBJ2-1 TRBV5-1 NA TGCGCCAGCAGCTTGGGTAAGGGTAGGTCTTCATACGGGAATGAGCAGTTCTTC CASSLGKGRSSYGNEQFF
few TRBJ2-7 TRBV21-1 NA TGTGCCAGCAGGGGACACCCCTACGAGCAGTACTTC CASRGHPYEQYF
few TRBJ2-5 TRBV12-3/TRBV12-4 NA TGTGCCAGCAGTTTAGCGCTCAGACTTACTCAAGAGACCCAGTACTTC CASSLALRLTQETQYF
NA TRBJ2-6 TRBV29-1 NA TGCAGCGTTGAAGAAAGGGACATAAATTTCTCTGGGGCCAACGTCCTGACTTTC CSVEERDINFSGANVLTF
once TRBJ1-6 TRBV15 TRBD1 TGTGCCACCAGCAGGACAGGGGATCCTAGTTCACCCCTCCACTTT CATSRTGDPSSPLHF
NA TRBJ2-6 TRBV28 NA TGTGCCAGCAGTTTAGGTAGTGGAGTCTCCGGGGCCAACGTCCTGACTTTC CASSLGSGVSGANVLTF
few TRBJ2-7 TRBV6-5 TRBD2 TGTGCCAGCAAGGGTCCGGCGGGAGGCGAGCAGTACTTC CASKGPAGGEQYF
NA TRBJ2-1 TRBV10-3 NA TGTGCCATCAGTGACGGCGCAAATGAGCAGTTCTTC CAISDGANEQFF
NA TRBJ1-2 TRBV7-9 NA TGTGCCAGCAGCTTACCTCCGGAGTCCCCGGACAGTAGAGCTAACTATGGCTACACCTTC CASSLPPESPDSRANYGYTF
NA TRBJ2-1 TRBV29-1 TRBD2 TGCAGCGTTCAGAAGCGGGGCGGGTACAATGAGCAGTTCTTC CSVQKRGGYNEQFF
once TRBJ2-3 TRBV7-2 TRBD1 TGTGCCAGCAGCTCCCCGGGACAGGGGGTAAGCACAGATACGCAGTATTTT CASSSPGQGVSTDTQYF
NA TRBJ1-1 TRBV5-1 NA TGCGCCAGCAGCTTGCTCCCGGGGGACACTGAAGCTTTCTTT CASSLLPGDTEAFF
NA TRBJ2-1 TRBV3-1 NA TGTGCCAGCAGCCAAGATCTAGGGGTAATCTCCTACAATGAGCAGTTCTTC CASSQDLGVISYNEQFF